This TCR beta chain appears in the sequencing data of a study of blood T cell repertoires in COVID-19. Study-wide context: PBMCs, B-cell-depleted T cells, or T cells were the source of the cDNA or gDNA that made up the material.

The CDR3 sequence is 14 residues long. The ends were cut back, 5 bases at V and 2 bases at J, with 12 bases in the middle. Germline loops: CDR1 SGHTA, CDR2 FQGNSA. As originally analysed: By means of reference gene primer amplification, nucleated cell counts were estimated. TCRdb's table, derived via immunoSEQ multiplex PCR, lists solely in-frame clones and lacks some. The DNA was the basis for D and trimming; V, J and clone size are from that table. The sample gives some 170,000 clones, around 76% of which show up once; around 8% is in the top ten. Source material: peripheral blood. The receptor was isolated from a woman aged 70-85 years with acute or convalescent COVID-19. This sequence joins TRBV7-2 and TRBJ1-2; maybe TRBD1 (6 bases). The CDR3 sequence: CASSPSGTNYGYTF. CDR3 nucleotide sequence: TGTGCCAGCAGCCCGTCCGGGACAAACTATGGCTACACCTTC.